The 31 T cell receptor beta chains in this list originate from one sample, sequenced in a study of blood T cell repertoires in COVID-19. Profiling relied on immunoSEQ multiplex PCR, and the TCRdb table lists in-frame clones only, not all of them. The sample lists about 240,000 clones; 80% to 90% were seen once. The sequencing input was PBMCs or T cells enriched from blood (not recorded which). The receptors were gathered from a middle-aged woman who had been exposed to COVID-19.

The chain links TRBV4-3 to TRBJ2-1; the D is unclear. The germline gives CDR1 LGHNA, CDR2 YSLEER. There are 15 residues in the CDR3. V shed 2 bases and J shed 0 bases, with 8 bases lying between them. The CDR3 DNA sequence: TGCGCCAGCAGCCAACTATTAAGCTCCTACAATGAGCAGTTCTTC. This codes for CASSQLLSSYNEQFF.

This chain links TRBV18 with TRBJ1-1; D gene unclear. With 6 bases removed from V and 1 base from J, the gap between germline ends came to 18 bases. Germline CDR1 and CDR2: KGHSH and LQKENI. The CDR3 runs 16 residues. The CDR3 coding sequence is TGTGCCAGCTCCCCGGGAAAGACGGCTGAGAACACTGAAGCTTTCTTT. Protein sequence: CASSPGKTAENTEAFF.

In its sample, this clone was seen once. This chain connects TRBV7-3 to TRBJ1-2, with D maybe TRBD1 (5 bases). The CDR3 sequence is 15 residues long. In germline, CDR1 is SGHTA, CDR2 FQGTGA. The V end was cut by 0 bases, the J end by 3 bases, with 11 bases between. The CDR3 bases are TGTGCCAGCAGCTTAACGCCGGGGGACCACTATGGCTACACCTTC. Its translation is CASSLTPGDHYGYTF.

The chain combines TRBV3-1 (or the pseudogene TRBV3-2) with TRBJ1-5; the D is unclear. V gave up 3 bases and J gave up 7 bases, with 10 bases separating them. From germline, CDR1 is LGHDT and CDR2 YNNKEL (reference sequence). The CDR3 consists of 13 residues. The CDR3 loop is CASSQDLRQPQHF. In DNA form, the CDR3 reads TGTGCCAGCAGCCAGGACTTGCGGCAGCCCCAGCATTTT.

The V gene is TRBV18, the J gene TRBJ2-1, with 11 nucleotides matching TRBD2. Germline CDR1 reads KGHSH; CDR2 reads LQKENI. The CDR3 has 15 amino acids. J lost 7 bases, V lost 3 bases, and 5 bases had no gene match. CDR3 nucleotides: TGTGCCAGCTCACCGGATCGACTAGCGGGGAATGAGCAGTTCTTC. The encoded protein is CASSPDRLAGNEQFF.

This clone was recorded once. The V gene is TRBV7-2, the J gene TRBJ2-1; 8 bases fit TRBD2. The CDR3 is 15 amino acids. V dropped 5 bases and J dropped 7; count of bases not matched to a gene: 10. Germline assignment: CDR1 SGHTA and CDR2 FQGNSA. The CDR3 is CASSLRTSSGNEQFF. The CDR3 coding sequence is TGTGCCAGCAGCCTACGGACTAGCTCAGGGAATGAGCAGTTCTTC.

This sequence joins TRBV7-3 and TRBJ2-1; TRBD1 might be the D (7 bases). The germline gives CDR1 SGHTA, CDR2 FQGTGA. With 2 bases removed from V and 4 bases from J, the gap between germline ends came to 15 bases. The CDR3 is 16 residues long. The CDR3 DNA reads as TGTGCCAGCAGCTTAGGCGGGACAGCAACATACAATGAGCAGTTCTTC. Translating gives CASSLGGTATYNEQFF.

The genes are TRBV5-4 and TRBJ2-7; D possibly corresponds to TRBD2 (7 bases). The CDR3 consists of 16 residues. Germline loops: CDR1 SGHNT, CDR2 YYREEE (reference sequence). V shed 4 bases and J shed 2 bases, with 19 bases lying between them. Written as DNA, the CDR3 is TGTGCCAGCAGCACGGGGGGCGGGGTGACTCCCTACGAGCAGTACTTC. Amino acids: CASSTGGGVTPYEQYF.

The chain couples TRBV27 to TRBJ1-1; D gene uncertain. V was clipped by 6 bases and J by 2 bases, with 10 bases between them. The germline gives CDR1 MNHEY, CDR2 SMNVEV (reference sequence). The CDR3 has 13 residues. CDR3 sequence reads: CASRGRVNTEAFF. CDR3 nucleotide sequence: TGTGCCAGCAGGGGGAGAGTCAACACTGAAGCTTTCTTT.

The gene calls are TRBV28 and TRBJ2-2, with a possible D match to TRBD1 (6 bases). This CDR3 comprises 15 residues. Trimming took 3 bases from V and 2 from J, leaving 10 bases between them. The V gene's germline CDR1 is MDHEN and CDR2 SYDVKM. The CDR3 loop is CASSFRGRNTGELFF. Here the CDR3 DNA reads TGTGCCAGCAGTTTCAGGGGAAGAAACACCGGGGAGCTGTTTTTT.

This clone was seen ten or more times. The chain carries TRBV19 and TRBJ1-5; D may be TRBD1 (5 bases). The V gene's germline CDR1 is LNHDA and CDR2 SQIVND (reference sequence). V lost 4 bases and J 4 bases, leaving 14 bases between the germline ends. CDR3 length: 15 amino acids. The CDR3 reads CASSNLWGTNQPQHF. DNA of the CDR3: TGTGCCAGTAGTAATTTGTGGGGGACTAATCAGCCCCAGCATTTT.

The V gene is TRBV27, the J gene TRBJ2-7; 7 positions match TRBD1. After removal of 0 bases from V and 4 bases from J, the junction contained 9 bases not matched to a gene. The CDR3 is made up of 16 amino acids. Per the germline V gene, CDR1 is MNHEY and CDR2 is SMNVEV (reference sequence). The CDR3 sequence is CASSLSVTGASYEQYF. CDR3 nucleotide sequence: TGTGCCAGCAGTTTATCGGTTACAGGGGCGTCGTACGAGCAGTACTTC.

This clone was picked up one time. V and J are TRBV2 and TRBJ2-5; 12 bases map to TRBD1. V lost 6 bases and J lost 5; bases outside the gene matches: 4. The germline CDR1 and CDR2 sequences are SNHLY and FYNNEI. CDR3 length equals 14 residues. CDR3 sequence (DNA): TGTGCCAGCAGAGCCGGGACAGGGGGCGAGACCCAGTACTTC. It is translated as CASRAGTGGETQYF.

The CDR3 DNA reads TGTGCCAGCAGCCAAGCCGCGGGCAGGGGAAACTATGGCTACACCTTC. It translates to CASSQAAGRGNYGYTF. The rearrangement joins TRBV3-1 (or the pseudogene TRBV3-2) to TRBJ1-2, with D perhaps TRBD1 (6 bases). Germline V CDR1 and CDR2: LGHDT, YNNKEL (reference sequence). Trimming removed 1 base at V and 2 bases at J, with 14 bases between. There are 16 residues in the CDR3.

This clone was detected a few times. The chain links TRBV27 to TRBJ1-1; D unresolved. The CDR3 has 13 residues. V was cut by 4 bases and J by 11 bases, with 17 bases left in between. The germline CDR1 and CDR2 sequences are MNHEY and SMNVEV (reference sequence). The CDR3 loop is CASSSYRSPGAFF. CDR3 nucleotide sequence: TGTGCCAGCAGTTCATACAGAAGTCCTGGGGCTTTCTTT.

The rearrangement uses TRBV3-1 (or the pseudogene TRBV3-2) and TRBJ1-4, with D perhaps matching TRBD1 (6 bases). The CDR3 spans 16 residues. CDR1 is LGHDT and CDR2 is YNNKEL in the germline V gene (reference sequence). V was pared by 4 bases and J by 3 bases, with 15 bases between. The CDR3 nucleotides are TGTGCCAGCAGCCGAGGTTTGGGGGCGGCTAATGAAAAACTGTTTTTT. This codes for CASSRGLGAANEKLFF.

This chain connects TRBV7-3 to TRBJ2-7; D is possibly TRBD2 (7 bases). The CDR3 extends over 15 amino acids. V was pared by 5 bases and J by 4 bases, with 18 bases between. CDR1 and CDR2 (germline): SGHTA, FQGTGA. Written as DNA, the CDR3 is TGTGCCAGCAGCCCCGCTGCGGGGGCAGAGTACGAGCAGTACTTC. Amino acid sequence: CASSPAAGAEYEQYF.

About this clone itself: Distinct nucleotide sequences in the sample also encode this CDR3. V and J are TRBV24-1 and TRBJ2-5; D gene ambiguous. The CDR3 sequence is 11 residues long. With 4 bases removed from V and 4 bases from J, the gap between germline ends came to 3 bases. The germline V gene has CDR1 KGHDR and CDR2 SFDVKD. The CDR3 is CATSDLETQYF. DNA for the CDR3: TGTGCCACCAGTGACCTAGAGACCCAGTACTTC.

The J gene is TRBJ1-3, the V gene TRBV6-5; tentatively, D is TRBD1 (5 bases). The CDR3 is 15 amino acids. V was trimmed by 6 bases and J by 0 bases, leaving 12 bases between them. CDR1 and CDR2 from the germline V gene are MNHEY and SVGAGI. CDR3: CASRADTYSGNTIYF. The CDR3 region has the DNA TGTGCCAGCAGGGCGGACACCTACTCTGGAAACACCATATATTTT.

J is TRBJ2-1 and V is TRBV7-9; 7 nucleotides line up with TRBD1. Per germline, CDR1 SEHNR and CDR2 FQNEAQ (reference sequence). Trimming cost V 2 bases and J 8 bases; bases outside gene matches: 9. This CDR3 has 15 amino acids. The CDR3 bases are TGTGCCAGCAGCTTACAACAGGGGATTAAGGATGAGCAGTTCTTC. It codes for CASSLQQGIKDEQFF.

CDR3 region: CASSRTGYAQHF. The CDR3 DNA is TGTGCCAGTAGCCGGACAGGGTATGCCCAGCATTTT. J is TRBJ1-5 and V is TRBV19, with 8 bases aligning to TRBD1. Germline V gene sequence: CDR1 LNHDA, CDR2 SQIVND (reference sequence). V shed 6 bases, J shed 11 bases, and the junction held 6 bases outside the gene matches. The CDR3 consists of 12 residues.

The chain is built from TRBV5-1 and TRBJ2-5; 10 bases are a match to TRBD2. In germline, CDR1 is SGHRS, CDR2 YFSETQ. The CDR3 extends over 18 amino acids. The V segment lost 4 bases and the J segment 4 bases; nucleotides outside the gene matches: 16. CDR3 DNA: TGCGCCAGCAGCCCCCTTGGGAGCGGGGGGGCCGGGGGAGAGACCCAGTACTTC. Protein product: CASSPLGSGGAGGETQYF.

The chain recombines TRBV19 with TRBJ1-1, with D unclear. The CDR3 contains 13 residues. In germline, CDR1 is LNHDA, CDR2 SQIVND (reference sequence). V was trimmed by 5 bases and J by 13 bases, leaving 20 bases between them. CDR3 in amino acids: CASSAHLRERSFF. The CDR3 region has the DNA TGTGCCAGTAGTGCTCACCTCCGGGAGCGGAGTTTCTTT.

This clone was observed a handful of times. CDR3 residues: CASSQTGVRGPYGYTF. In DNA form, the CDR3 reads TGTGCCAGCAGCCAAACAGGGGTCAGGGGGCCCTATGGCTACACCTTC. The chain combines TRBV16 with TRBJ1-2; 8 bases fit TRBD1. Germline V gene sequence: CDR1 KGHSY, CDR2 FQNENV. This CDR3 comprises 16 residues. The trim removed 2 bases at V and 4 bases at J, leaving 9 bases unmatched.

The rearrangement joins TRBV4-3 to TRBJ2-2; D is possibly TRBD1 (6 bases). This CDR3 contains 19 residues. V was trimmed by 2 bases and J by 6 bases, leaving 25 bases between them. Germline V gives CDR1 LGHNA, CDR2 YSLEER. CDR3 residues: CASSQRVVLAGVVSGELFF. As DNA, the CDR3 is TGCGCCAGCAGCCAAAGGGTTGTACTGGCAGGGGTGGTGTCCGGGGAGCTGTTTTTT.

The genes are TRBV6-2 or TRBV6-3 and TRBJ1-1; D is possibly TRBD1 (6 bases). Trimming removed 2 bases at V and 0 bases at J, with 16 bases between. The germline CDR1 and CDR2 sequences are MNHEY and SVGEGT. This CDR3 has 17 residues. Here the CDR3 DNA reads TGTGCCAGCAGTTACCGAGGGACACCGACCATGAACACTGAAGCTTTCTTT. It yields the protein CASSYRGTPTMNTEAFF.

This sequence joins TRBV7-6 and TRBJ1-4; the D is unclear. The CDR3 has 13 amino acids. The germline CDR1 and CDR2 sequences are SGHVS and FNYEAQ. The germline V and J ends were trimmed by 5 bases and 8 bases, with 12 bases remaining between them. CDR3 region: CASSPGGGEKLFF. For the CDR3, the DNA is TGTGCCAGCAGCCCCGGCGGCGGGGAAAAACTGTTTTTT.

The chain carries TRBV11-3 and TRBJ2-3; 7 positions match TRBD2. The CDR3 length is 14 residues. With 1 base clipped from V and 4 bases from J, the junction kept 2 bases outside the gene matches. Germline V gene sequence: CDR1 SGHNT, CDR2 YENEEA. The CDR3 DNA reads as TGTGCCAGCAGCTTAGGACTAGCACCAGATACGCAGTATTTT. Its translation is CASSLGLAPDTQYF.

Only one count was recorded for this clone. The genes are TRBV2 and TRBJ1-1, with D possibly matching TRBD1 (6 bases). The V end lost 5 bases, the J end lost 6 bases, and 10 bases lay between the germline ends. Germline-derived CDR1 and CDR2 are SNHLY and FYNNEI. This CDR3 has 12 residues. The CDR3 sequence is CASSQGRAEAFF. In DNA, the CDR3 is TGTGCCAGCAGTCAGGGGAGAGCTGAAGCTTTCTTT.

The DNA for the CDR3 is TGTGCCAGCAGCCTTGGGACTAGACGGGGCGATGAGCAGTTCTTC. This gives the protein CASSLGTRRGDEQFF. The chain has TRBV9 and TRBJ2-1; TRBD2 aligns across 8 bases. Germline V gives CDR1 SGDLS, CDR2 YYNGEE. CDR3 size: 15 residues. V trimming: 4 bases; J trimming: 8 bases; junction bases outside the gene matches: 11.

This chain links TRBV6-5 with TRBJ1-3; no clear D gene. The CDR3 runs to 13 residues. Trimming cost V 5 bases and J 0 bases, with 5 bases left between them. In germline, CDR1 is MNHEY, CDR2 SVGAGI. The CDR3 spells CASSPNSGNTIYF. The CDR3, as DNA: TGTGCCAGCAGTCCCAACTCTGGAAACACCATATATTTT.